This T cell receptor (beta chain) was captured by sequencing in a study of shared clonotypes between healthy human individuals. The data were produced by immunoSEQ multiplex PCR, yet TCRdb's version contains in-frame clones alone and is incomplete. The top ten hold over 1.3% of the sample, which has 950,000 to 1,300,000 clones, roughly 75% seen once. V was shortened by 7 bases and J by 4 bases, with 16 bases between the two germline ends. The CDR3 consists of 14 residues. Germline assignment: CDR1 MGHRA and CDR2 YSYEKL. V is TRBV4-1 and J is TRBJ1-2, with D hard to call. The TCR originated in a young man in good health. Sequencing input: memory CD4+ T cells sorted from blood. Subset in this sample: CD45RA-negative fraction. This chain's CDR3 is CASNPIGLRYGYTF. The DNA for the CDR3 is TGCGCCAGCAACCCGATAGGGCTCCGCTATGGCTACACCTTC.